This T cell receptor (beta chain) derives from a study of CD8 T cells in Susac syndrome. RNA totalling roughly 0.45 to 1 ug underwent reverse transcription with random hexamers. TCRdb ran MiXCR on the immunoSEQ multiplex PCR reads and lists one entry per CDR3 protein. The sample yields 180,000 or so distinct CDR3 sequences, 85% to 95% seen once. Germline CDR1 SGHTA, CDR2 FQGNSA. The CDR3 runs to 16 residues. Trimming removed 2 bases from V and 6 bases from J; junction bases left unmatched: 10. This TCR came from a human donor in good health. Sequencing was performed on CD4+ T cells from PBMCs. The rearrangement uses TRBV7-2 and TRBJ2-3, with 8 positions matching TRBD2. The CDR3 region is CASSLSPTSGLDTQYF. Here the CDR3 DNA reads TGTGCCAGCAGCTTATCCCCAACTAGCGGCCTGGATACGCAGTATTTT.